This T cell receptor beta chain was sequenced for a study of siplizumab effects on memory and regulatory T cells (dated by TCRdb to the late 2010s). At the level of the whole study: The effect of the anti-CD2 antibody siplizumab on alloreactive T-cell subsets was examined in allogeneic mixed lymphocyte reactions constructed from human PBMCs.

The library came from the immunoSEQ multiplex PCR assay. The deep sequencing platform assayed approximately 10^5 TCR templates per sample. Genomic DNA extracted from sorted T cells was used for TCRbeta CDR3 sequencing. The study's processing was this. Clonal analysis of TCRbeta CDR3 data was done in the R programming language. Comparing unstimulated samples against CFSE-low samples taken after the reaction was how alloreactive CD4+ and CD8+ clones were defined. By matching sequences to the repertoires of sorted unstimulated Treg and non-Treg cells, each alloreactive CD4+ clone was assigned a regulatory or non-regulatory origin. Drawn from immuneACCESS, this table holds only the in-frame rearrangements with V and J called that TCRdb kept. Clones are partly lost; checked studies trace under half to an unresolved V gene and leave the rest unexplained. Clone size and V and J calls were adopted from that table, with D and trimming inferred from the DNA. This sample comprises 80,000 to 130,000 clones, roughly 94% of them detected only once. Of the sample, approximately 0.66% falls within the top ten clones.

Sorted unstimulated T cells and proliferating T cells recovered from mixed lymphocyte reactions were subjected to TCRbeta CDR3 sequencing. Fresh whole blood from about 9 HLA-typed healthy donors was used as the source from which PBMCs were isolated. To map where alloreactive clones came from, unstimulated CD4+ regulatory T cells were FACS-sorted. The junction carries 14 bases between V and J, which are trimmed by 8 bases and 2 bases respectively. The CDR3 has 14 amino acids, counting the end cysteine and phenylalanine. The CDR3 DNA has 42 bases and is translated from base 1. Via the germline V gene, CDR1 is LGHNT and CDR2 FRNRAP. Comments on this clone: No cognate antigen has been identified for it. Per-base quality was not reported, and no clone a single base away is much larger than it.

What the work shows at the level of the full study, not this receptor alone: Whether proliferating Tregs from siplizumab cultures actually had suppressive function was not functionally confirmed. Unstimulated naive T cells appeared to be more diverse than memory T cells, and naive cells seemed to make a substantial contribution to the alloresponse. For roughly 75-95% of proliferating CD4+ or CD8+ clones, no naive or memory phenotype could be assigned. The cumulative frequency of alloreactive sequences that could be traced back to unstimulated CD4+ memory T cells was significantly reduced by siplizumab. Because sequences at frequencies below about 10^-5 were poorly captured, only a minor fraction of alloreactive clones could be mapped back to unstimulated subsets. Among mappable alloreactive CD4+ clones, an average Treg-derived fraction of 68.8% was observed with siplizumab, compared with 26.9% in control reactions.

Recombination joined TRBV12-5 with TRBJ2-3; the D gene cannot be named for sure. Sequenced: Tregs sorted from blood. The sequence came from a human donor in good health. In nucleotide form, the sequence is TGTGCTAGTCAAAAGGAACTGTACACAGATACGCAGTATTTT. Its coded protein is CASQKELYTDTQYF.